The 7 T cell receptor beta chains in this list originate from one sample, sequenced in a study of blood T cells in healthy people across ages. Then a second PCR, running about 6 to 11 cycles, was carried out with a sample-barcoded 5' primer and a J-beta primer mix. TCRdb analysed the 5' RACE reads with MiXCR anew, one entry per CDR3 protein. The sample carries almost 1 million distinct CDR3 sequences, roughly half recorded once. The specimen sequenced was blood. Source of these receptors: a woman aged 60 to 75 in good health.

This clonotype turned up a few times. The CDR3 sequence: CASSRVYYNEQFF. CDR3 DNA sequence: TGCGCCAGCAGCCGCGTCTATTACAATGAGCAGTTCTTC. This chain links TRBV5-1 with TRBJ2-1, with D unresolved. Looked up from germline, CDR1 is SGHRS and CDR2 is YFSETQ. V was shortened by 4 bases and J by 4 bases, with 9 bases between the two germline ends. The CDR3 spans 13 residues.

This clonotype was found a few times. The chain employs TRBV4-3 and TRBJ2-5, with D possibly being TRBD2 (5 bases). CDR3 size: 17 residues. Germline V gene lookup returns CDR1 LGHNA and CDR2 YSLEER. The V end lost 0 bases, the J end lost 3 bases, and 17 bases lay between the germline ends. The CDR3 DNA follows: TGCGCCAGCAGCCAAGATTATGAGGGCCCGATGAAAGAGACCCAGTACTTC. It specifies CASSQDYEGPMKETQYF.

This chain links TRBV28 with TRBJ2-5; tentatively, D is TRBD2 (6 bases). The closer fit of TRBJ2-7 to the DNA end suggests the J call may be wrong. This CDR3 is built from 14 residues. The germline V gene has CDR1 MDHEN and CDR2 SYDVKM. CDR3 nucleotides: TGTGCCAGCAGTCCAGCGGGCCTTAACTACGAGCAGTACTTC. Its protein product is CASSPAGLNYEQYF.

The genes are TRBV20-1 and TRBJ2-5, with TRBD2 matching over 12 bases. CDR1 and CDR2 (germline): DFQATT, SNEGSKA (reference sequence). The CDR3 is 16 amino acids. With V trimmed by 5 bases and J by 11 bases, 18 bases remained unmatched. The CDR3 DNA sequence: TGCAGTGCTGTGCGGCTAGCGGGAGGGATATACGTTGAGCAGTACTTC. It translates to CSAVRLAGGIYVEQYF.

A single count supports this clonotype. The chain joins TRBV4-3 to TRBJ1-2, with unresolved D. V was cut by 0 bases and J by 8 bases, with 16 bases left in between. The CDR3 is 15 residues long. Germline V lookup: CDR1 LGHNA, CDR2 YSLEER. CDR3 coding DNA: TGCGCCAGCAGCCAAGAAATGGGAGGACCCGTGGGCTACACCTTC. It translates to CASSQEMGGPVGYTF.

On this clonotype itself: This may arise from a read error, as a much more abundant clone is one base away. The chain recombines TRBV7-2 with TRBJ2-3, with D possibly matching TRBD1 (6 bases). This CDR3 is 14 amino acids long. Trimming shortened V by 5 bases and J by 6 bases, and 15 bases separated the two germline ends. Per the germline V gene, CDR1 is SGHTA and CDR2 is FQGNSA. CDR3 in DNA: TGTGCCAGCAGCAGGCTACAGGGCCAGGATACGCAGTATTTT. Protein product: CASSRLQGQDTQYF.

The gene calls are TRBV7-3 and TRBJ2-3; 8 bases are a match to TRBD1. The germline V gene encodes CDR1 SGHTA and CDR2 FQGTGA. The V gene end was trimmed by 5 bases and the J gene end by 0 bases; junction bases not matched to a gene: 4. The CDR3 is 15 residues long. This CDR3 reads CASSLGQVSTDTQYF. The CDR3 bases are TGTGCCAGCAGCCTGGGACAGGTTAGCACAGATACGCAGTATTTT.